The clone carrying this T cell receptor beta chain was counted only a few times. Trimming took 3 bases from V and 5 from J; bases not matched to a gene: 6. CDR1 is MDHEN and CDR2 is SYDVKM in the germline V gene. The CDR3 consists of 15 residues. The sample is drawn from a study of identical twins. A single record per CDR3 protein comes from TCRdb applying MiXCR to the 5' RACE reads. In the table there are about 220,000 distinct CDR3 sequences, more than 6.5% of which are singletons. These same records also appear under a second study, on yellow fever vaccine responses in identical twins.

This receptor was identified in a woman under 30 in good health. This rearrangement joins TRBV28 to TRBJ2-3; 9 bases line up with TRBD2. Sequenced: memory (CD45RO+) T cells sorted from blood. CDR3 loop: CASSFLAGALDTQYF. Here the CDR3 DNA reads TGTGCCAGCAGTTTCTTAGCGGGAGCTCTAGATACGCAGTATTTT.